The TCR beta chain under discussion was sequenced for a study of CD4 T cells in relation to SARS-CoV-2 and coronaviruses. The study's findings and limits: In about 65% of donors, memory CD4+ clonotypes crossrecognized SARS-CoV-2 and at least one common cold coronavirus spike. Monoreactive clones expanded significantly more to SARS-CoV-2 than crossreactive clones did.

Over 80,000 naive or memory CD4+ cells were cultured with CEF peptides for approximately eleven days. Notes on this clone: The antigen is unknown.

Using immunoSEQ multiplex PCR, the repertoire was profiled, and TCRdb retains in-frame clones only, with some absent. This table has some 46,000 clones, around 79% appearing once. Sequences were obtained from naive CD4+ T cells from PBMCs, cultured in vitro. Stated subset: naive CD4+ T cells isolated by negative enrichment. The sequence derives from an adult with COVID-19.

CDR3 region: CASRQRSYSNQPQHF. CDR3 DNA: TGTGCCAGCAGACAGAGGAGTTATAGCAATCAGCCCCAGCATTTT. The V gene is TRBV6-5, the J gene TRBJ1-5, with D unresolved. Trimming shortened V by 6 bases and J by 0 bases, and 12 bases separated the two germline ends. The germline V gene has CDR1 MNHEY and CDR2 SVGAGI. The CDR3 runs to 15 residues.